This T cell receptor (beta chain) comes out of a study of blood T cell repertoires in COVID-19. Overall study: The United States, Italy and Spain were the sources of the acute and convalescent COVID-19 samples.

This clone was recorded a few times. Original processing methods: Cell counts per sample came from amplifying reference gene primers. Using immunoSEQ multiplex PCR, the repertoire was profiled, and TCRdb retains in-frame clones only, with some absent. That table is the source of V, J and clone size, and D and trimming were worked out from the DNA. The profile shows around 140,000 clones, over 70% of them singletons. V lost 3 bases to trimming and J lost 2 bases; unmatched junction nucleotides: 9. This CDR3 is built from 17 residues. CDR1 and CDR2 from the germline V gene are ENHRY and SYGVKD. The sequence was collected from a woman aged 55-69 years with acute or convalescent COVID-19. The sequencing input was peripheral blood. The V and J genes are TRBV10-3 and TRBJ2-7; 11 positions agree with TRBD2. The CDR3 DNA is TGTGCCATCAGTGACCCAAAAACTAGCGGGGGAGCCTACGAGCAGTACTTC. This gives the protein CAISDPKTSGGAYEQYF.